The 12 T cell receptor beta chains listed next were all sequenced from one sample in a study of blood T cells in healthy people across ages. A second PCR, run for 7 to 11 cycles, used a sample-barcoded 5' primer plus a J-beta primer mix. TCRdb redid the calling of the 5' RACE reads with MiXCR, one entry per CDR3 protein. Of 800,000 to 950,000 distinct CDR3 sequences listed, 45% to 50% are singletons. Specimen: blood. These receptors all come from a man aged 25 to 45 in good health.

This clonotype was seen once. The CDR3 DNA is TGCAGCGTCGGAGGGACTAGCGGGGGGGCAGGGGATACGCAGTATTTT. It specifies CSVGGTSGGAGDTQYF. The V gene is TRBV29-1, the J gene TRBJ2-3; TRBD2 matches 16 bases. Germline CDR1 and CDR2: SQVTM and ANQGSEA. The V and J ends lost 6 bases and 6 bases, in that order; junction bases with no gene match: 9. This CDR3 region has 16 residues.

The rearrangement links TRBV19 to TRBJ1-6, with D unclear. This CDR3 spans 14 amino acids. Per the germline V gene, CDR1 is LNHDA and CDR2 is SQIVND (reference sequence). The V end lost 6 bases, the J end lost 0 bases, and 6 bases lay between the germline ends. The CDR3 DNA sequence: TGTGCCAGTAGAGCTTTCTCCTATAATTCACCCCTCCACTTT. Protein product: CASRAFSYNSPLHF. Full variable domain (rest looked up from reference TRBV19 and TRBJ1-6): DGGITQSPKYLFRKEGQNVTLSCEQNLNHDAMYWYRQDPGQGLRLIYYSQIVNDFQKGDIAEGYSVSREKKESFPLTVTSAQKNPTAFYLCASRAFSYNSPLHFGNGTRLTVT.

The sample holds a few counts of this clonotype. The CDR3 is CSVGSSSYNEQFF. DNA of the CDR3: TGCAGCGTTGGGAGTAGCTCCTACAATGAGCAGTTCTTC. V usage is TRBV29-1 and J usage is TRBJ2-1, with D unresolved. From germline, CDR1 is SQVTM and CDR2 ANQGSEA. Deletions cut 4 bases from V and 0 bases from J, with 7 bases between. This CDR3 is built from 13 residues.

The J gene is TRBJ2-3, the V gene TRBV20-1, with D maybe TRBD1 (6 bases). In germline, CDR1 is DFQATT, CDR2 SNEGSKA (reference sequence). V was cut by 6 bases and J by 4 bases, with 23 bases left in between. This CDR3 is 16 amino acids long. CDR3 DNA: TGCAGTGCCCGCGGCGAGGGCTCATGGGGGCCAGATACGCAGTATTTT. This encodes CSARGEGSWGPDTQYF.

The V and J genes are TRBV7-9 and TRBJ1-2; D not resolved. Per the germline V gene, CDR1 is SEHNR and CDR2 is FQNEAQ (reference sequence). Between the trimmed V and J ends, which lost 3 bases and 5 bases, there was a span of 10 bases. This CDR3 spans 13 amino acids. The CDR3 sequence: CASSFSQPYGYTF. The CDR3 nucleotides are TGTGCCAGCAGCTTTTCACAGCCTTATGGCTACACCTTC.

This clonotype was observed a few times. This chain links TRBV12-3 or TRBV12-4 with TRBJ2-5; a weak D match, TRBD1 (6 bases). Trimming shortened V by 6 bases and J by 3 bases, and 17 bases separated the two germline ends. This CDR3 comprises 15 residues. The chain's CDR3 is CASSWGRGAEETQYF. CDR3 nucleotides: TGTGCCAGCAGCTGGGGCAGGGGCGCTGAAGAGACCCAGTACTTC.

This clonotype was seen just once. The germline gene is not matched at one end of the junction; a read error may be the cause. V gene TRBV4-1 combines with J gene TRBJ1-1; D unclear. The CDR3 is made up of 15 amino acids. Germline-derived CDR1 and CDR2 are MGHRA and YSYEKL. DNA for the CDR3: TGCGCCAGCAGCCAAGAGGGCAATCTGAACACTGAAGTTTTCTTT. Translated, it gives CASSQEGNLNTEVFF.

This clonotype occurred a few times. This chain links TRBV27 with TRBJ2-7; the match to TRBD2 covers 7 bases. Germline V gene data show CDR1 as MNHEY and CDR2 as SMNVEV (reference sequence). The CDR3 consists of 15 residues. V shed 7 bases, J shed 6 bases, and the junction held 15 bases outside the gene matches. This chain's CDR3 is CASTPLGGGSSEQYF. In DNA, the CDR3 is TGTGCCAGCACTCCCCTGGGGGGGGGATCGTCCGAGCAGTACTTC.

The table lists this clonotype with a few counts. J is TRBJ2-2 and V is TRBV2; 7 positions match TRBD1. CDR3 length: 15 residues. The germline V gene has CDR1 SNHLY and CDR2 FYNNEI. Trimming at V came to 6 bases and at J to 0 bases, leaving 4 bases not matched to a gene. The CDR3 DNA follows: TGTGCCAGCAGACCGACAGGGACGAACACCGGGGAGCTGTTTTTT. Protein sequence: CASRPTGTNTGELFF. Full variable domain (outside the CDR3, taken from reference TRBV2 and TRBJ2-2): EPEVTQTPSHQVTQMGQEVILRCVPISNHLYFYWYRQILGQKVEFLVSFYNNEISEKSEIFDDQFSVERPDGSNFTLKIRSTKLEDSAMYFCASRPTGTNTGELFFGEGSRLTVL.

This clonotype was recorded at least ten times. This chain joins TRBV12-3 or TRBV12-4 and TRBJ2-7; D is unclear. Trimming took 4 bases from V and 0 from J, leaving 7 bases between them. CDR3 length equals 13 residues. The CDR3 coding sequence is TGTGCCAGCAGTTCGGGCAACTCCTACGAGCAGTACTTC. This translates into CASSSGNSYEQYF.

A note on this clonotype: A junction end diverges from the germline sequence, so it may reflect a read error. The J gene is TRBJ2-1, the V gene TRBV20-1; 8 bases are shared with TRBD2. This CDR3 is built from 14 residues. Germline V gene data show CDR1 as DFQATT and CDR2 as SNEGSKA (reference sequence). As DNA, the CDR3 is TGCAATGCTCCCGGGGTAGCGGGATACAATGAGCAGTTCTTC. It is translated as CNAPGVAGYNEQFF.

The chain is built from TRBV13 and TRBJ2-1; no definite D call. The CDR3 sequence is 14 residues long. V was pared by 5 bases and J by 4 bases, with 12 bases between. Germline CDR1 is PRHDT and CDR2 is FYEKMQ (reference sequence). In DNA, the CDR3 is TGTGCCAGCAGCCCACAAACTGGGTACAATGAGCAGTTCTTC. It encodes CASSPQTGYNEQFF.